This T cell receptor (beta chain) came from a study of T cell responses to AZD1222 COVID-19 vaccine. Whole-study results and caveats: Repertoire sampling happened only post peak T cell response.

Clones were read by immunoSEQ multiplex PCR, and TCRdb kept only the in-frame ones, dropping some. The sample carries approximately 20,000 clones, approximately 86% recorded once. As regards this clone: No antigen is known for it.

The TCR comes from an adult in good health. Sequenced material: peripheral blood, taken on day 0 of AZD1222 vaccination.

The CDR3, as DNA: TGTGCCAGCAGCCAAGACGGAGCGGGAACGCAGTACTTC. Encoded protein: CASSQDGAGTQYF. The chain couples TRBV4-2 to TRBJ2-7; 7 bases line up with TRBD2. The CDR3 is 13 amino acids. Germline values: CDR1 LGHNA, CDR2 YNFKEQ. J was trimmed by 9 bases and V by 0 bases; bases with no gene match: 5.